This T cell receptor (beta chain) was obtained from a study of identical twins. Whole-study results and caveats: Conclusions were drawn cross-sectionally by statistical analysis, without following the same donors. Partial confounding of zero-insertion analyses by invariant MAIT and iNKT cells was possible.

A universal primer site arose from template switching, and cDNA bore unique molecular identifiers. TCRdb reanalysed the 5' RACE reads using MiXCR and keeps one entry per CDR3 protein. Counted here are around 490,000 distinct CDR3 sequences, 13% to 15% occurring once; the ten biggest clones make up about 1%. This clonotype has a handful of counts. Its antigen is as yet unknown. V was pared by 5 bases and J by 6 bases, with 26 bases between. The CDR3 covers 18 residues. Germline V lookup: CDR1 SNHLY, CDR2 FYNNEI. These sequences were also reported in another study, on yellow fever vaccine responses in identical twins. That paper notes: Convergence reportedly seemed to mark part of the twins' vaccine T cell response, with personalization marking the rest.

This sequence originates from a woman aged 18-35 years in good health. Sequencing used CD4+ T cells sorted from blood. The chain employs TRBV2 and TRBJ2-1, with D perhaps TRBD2 (6 bases). The CDR3 loop is CASSKLAEFPRRGNEQFF. The CDR3 nucleotides read TGTGCCAGCAGTAAGTTAGCGGAATTCCCACGACGGGGCAATGAGCAGTTCTTC.